Given below is one TCR beta chain in context. Its target is not known. These data originate in a study of cytomegalovirus exposure and HLA in healthy donors. Findings of the study overall: It was about 150 TCR beta chains that were listed as cytomegalovirus-associated. It was reported that the classifier diagnosed cytomegalovirus status with high specificity and sensitivity in both the original and validation cohorts.

The CDR3 contains 15 residues. Germline assignment: CDR1 SNHLY and CDR2 FYNNEI. The trim removed 4 bases at V and 5 bases at J, leaving 8 bases unmatched. Measured with immunoSEQ multiplex PCR; TCRdb has only the in-frame clones, and not every one. The data contain 120,000 or so clones, about 91% of them seen just once; the ten biggest clones take up around 2%. The approximately 130-subject validation cohort, separate from the approximately 630-subject first cohort, included the donors. The chain employs TRBV2 and TRBJ2-5, with 9 nucleotides matching TRBD2. The receptor was isolated from a man aged 18-30 years in good health and CMV-seronegative. The sample comprised PBMCs. CDR3 nucleotide sequence: TGTGCCAGCAGTGTAAGGCTAGCGGGGAGGGAGACCCAGTACTTC. This translates into CASSVRLAGRETQYF.